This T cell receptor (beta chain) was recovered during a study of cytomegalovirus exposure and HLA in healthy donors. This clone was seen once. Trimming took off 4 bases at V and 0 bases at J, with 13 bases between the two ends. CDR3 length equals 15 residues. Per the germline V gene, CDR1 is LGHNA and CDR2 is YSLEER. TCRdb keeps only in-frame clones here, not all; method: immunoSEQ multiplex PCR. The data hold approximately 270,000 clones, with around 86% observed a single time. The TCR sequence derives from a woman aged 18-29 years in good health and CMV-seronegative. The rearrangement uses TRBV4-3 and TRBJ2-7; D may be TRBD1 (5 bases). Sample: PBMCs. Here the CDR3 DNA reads TGCGCCAGCAGCCGACAGACTTATAGCTCCTACGAGCAGTACTTC. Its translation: CASSRQTYSSYEQYF.